The rows below give T cell receptor beta chains drawn from one sample of a study of T cell responses to AZD1222 COVID-19 vaccine. Using immunoSEQ multiplex PCR, the repertoire was profiled, and TCRdb retains in-frame clones only, with some absent. The table shows 150,000 to 200,000 clones, with around 94% occurring only once. The sequences come from peripheral blood, collected on day 0 of AZD1222 vaccination. These TCRs come from an adult in good health. The CDR3 runs from the conserved cysteine through the conserved F or W. Each record gives: CDR3 length, D gene, V gene, J gene, clone size, CDR3 protein, CDR3 DNA. D genes are given only for firm matches. Expanded clones are given a class, and other clones once, few, many or no size at all.

14	.	TRBV19	TRBJ2-1	.	CASSGGTAYNEQFF	TGTGCCAGTAGCGGCGGGACAGCGTACAATGAGCAGTTCTTC
18	TRBD1	TRBV11-3	TRBJ1-3	.	CASSLEGQDWTSGNTIYF	TGTGCCAGCAGCTTAGAAGGACAGGACTGGACCTCTGGAAACACCATATATTTT
14	.	TRBV4-1	TRBJ1-4	few	CASTSGALNEKLFF	TGCGCCAGCACCTCAGGGGCCCTTAATGAAAAACTGTTTTTT
14	.	TRBV6-6	TRBJ1-5	.	CASSYSGSGQPQHF	TGTGCCAGCAGTTACTCAGGGAGCGGGCAGCCCCAGCATTTT
12	.	TRBV12-3/TRBV12-4	TRBJ2-7	once	CASKGGGYEQYF	TGTGCCAGCAAAGGGGGAGGGTACGAGCAGTACTTC
13	TRBD1	TRBV6-5	TRBJ2-7	.	CASIGQGVYEQYF	TGTGCCAGCATAGGACAGGGGGTCTACGAGCAGTACTTC
14	TRBD1	TRBV6-6	TRBJ1-1	.	CASIRTGMNTEAFF	TGTGCCAGCATACGGACAGGAATGAACACTGAAGCTTTCTTT
14	.	TRBV15	TRBJ1-4	.	CATSRDGFNEKLFF	TGTGCCACCAGCAGAGACGGCTTTAATGAAAAACTGTTTTTT
15	.	TRBV6-5	TRBJ1-6	.	CASRLAGGENSPLHF	TGTGCCAGCAGACTCGCCGGAGGGGAAAATTCACCCCTCCACTTT
14	.	TRBV28	TRBJ1-1	.	CASSLWGQDTEAFF	TGTGCCAGCAGTTTATGGGGGCAAGACACTGAAGCTTTCTTT
17	TRBD1	TRBV18	TRBJ1-5	.	CASSLSMGDRVGQPQHF	TGTGCCAGCTCCCTCTCAATGGGGGACAGGGTCGGTCAGCCCCAGCATTTT
13	.	TRBV19	TRBJ1-1	.	CASRVGGITEAFF	TGTGCCAGTAGGGTCGGAGGAATCACTGAAGCTTTCTTT
15	.	TRBV5-1	TRBJ2-6	.	CASSVQGTGANVLTF	TGCGCCAGCAGCGTGCAGGGGACTGGGGCCAACGTCCTGACTTTC
15	.	TRBV2	TRBJ1-6	.	CASIYRSSYNSPLHF	TGTGCCAGCATTTATCGGAGCTCCTATAATTCACCCCTCCACTTT
14	.	TRBV4-1	TRBJ2-7	few	CASSYQTPTYEQYF	TGCGCCAGCAGCTACCAAACACCGACCTACGAGCAGTACTTC
15	TRBD1	TRBV29-1	TRBJ2-1	.	CSVEGIGQGGREQFF	TGCAGCGTTGAAGGGATTGGACAGGGGGGAAGGGAGCAGTTCTTC
12	.	TRBV12-2	TRBJ1-2	.	CASRFSGYGYTF	TGTGCAAGTCGCTTTAGCGGCTATGGCTACACCTTC
16	TRBD1	TRBV5-1	TRBJ2-1	.	CASSSTGTGLSNEQFF	TGCGCCAGCAGCTCTACCGGGACAGGGTTATCCAATGAGCAGTTCTTC
14	.	TRBV2	TRBJ1-4	.	CASSDRGSNEKLFF	TGTGCCAGCAGTGACAGGGGCTCTAATGAAAAACTGTTTTTT
13	.	TRBV27	TRBJ2-7	.	CASSRDRTNEQYF	TGTGCCAGCAGCCGAGACAGAACCAACGAGCAGTACTTC
15	.	TRBV5-4	TRBJ1-6	.	CASAEGRSYNSPLHF	TGTGCCAGCGCGGAGGGAAGATCCTATAATTCACCCCTCCACTTT
13	.	TRBV6-6	TRBJ1-2	.	CASSYGAGYGYTF	TGTGCCAGCAGTTACGGGGCAGGTTATGGCTACACCTTC
14	TRBD2	TRBV10-3	TRBJ2-7	.	CAIRSSGNRYEQYF	TGTGCCATCAGATCTAGCGGGAACCGCTACGAGCAGTACTTC
17	TRBD1	TRBV19	TRBJ1-5	.	CASSIMTGAIQNQPQHF	TGTGCCAGTAGTATAATGACAGGGGCCATACAAAATCAGCCCCAGCATTTT
14	.	TRBV7-3	TRBJ2-2	.	CASSLGRYTGELFF	TGTGCCAGCAGCTTGGGACGATACACCGGGGAGCTGTTTTTT
13	.	TRBV12-3/TRBV12-4	TRBJ1-1	.	CASSRQEPTEAFF	TGTGCCAGCAGCCGACAGGAACCTACTGAAGCTTTCTTT
15	TRBD1	TRBV7-9	TRBJ1-5	.	CASSSTGGRNQPQHF	TGTGCCAGCAGCTCAACAGGGGGTAGAAATCAGCCCCAGCATTTT
18	TRBD1	TRBV11-2	TRBJ1-5	.	CASSQGDRGGYGNQPQHF	TGTGCCAGCAGCCAGGGGGACAGGGGTGGTTACGGGAATCAGCCCCAGCATTTT
14	.	TRBV7-9	TRBJ1-3	.	CASSERSSGNTIYF	TGTGCCAGCAGCGAGAGGTCCTCTGGAAACACCATATATTTT